This TCR beta chain was identified in a study of cytomegalovirus exposure and HLA in healthy donors. Study conclusions and caveats: By HLA locus, TCR association rates varied in a later analysis, with DRB1 showing the most and HLA-C the fewest. In a later analysis, compared with equally common non-associated chains, HLA-associated beta chains were more expanded.

The V and J ends lost 1 base and 2 bases respectively, with 8 bases between them. CDR1 is LGHNA, CDR2 YNFKEQ, per germline. The CDR3 consists of 14 residues. A remark on this clone: The antigen remains unidentified.

PCR was performed using 60 Vbeta and 13 Jbeta primers. This table comes from immunoSEQ multiplex PCR, and its TCRdb copy is limited to in-frame clones, with some not included. The sample includes around 30,000 clones. This sequence was found in a man aged 25-40 years in good health and CMV-seronegative. The chain couples TRBV4-2 to TRBJ2-5, with a tentative D call TRBD2 (6 bases). Sequenced: PBMCs. The CDR3 region is CASSQGGDQETQYF. CDR3 nucleotide sequence: TGTGCCAGCAGCCAAGGGGGGGATCAAGAGACCCAGTACTTC.